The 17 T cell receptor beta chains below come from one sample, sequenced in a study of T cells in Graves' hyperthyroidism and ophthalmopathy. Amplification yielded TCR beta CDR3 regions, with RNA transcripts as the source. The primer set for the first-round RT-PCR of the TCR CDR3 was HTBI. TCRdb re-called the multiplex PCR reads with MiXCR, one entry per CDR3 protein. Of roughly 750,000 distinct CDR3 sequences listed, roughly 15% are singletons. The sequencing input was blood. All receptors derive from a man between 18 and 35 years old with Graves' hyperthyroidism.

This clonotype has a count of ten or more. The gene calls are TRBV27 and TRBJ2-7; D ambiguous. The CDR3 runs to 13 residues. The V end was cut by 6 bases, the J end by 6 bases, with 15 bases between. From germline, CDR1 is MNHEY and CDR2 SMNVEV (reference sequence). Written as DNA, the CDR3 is TGTGCCAGCAGCTGGGCGAGTGGTCTCGAGCAGTACTTC. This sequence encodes CASSWASGLEQYF.

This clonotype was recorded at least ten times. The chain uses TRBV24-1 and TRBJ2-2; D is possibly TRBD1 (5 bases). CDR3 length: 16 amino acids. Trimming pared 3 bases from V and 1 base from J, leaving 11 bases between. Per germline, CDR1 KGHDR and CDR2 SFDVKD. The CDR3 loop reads CATSDGAAQNTGELFF. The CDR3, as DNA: TGTGCCACCAGTGATGGGGCGGCACAGAACACCGGGGAGCTGTTTTTT.

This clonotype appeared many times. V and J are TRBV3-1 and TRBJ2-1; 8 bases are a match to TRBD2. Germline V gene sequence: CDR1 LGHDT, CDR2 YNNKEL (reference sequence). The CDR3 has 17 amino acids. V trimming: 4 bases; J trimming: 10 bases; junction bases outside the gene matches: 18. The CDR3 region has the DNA TGTGCCAGCAGCCCCCCCCCGGGACTAGAACGCTCCAAGGAGCAGTTCTTC. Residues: CASSPPPGLERSKEQFF.

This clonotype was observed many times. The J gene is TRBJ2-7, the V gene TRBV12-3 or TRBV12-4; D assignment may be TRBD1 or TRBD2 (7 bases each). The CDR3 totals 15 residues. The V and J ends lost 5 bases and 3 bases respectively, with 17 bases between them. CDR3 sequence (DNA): TGTGCCAGCAGTCAGGGGGGGGGCGGCTTCTACGAGCAGTACTTC. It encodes CASSQGGGGFYEQYF.

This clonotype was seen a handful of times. The CDR3 nucleotides are TGTGCCAGCGCCCGGGTTGGAACTAATGAAAAACTGTTTTTT. Its protein is CASARVGTNEKLFF. V gene TRBV6-1 combines with J gene TRBJ1-4; D gene uncertain. In germline, CDR1 is MNHNS, CDR2 SASEGT. Trimming removed 8 bases from V and 1 base from J, with 11 bases in between. This CDR3 has 14 residues.

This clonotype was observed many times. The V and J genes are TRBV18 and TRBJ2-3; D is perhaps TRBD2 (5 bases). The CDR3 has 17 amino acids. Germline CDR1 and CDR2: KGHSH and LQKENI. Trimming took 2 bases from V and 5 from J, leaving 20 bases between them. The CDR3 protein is CASSPSLGAVGRDTQYF. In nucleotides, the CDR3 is TGTGCCAGCTCACCATCTTTGGGAGCGGTTGGGAGAGATACGCAGTATTTT. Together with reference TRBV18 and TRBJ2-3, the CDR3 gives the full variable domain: NAGVMQNPRHLVRRRGQEARLRCSPMKGHSHVYWYRQLPEEGLKFMVYLQKENIIDESGMPKERFSAEFPKEGPSILRIQQVVRGDSAAYFCASSPSLGAVGRDTQYFGPGTRLTVL.

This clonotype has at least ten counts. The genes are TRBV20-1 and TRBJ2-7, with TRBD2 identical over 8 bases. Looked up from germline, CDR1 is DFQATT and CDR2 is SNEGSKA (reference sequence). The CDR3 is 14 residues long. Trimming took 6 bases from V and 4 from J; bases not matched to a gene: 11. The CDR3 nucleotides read TGCAGTGCCATAGAGGGGCTAGCGGGTTACGAGCAGTACTTC. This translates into CSAIEGLAGYEQYF.

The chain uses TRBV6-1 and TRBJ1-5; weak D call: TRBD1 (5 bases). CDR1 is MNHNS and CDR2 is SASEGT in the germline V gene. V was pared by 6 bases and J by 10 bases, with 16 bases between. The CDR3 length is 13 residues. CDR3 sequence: CASSPGLISPQHF. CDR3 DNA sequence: TGTGCCAGCAGCCCAGGGCTTATCAGCCCCCAGCATTTT.

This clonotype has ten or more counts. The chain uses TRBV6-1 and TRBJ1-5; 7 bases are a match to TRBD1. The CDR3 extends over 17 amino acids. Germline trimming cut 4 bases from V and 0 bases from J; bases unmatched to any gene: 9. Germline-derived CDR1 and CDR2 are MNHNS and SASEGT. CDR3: CASSARDSGYSNQPQHF. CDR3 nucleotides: TGTGCCAGCAGTGCCCGGGACAGCGGATATAGCAATCAGCCCCAGCATTTT.

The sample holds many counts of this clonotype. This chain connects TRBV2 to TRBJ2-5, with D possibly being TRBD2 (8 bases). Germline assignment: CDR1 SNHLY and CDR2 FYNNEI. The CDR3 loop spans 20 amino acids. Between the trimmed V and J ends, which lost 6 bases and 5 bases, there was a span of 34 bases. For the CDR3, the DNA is TGTGCCAGCAGGAGACCGGGACAGATGACAGCGGGAGTGGACAGCGAGACCCAGTACTTC. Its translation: CASRRPGQMTAGVDSETQYF.

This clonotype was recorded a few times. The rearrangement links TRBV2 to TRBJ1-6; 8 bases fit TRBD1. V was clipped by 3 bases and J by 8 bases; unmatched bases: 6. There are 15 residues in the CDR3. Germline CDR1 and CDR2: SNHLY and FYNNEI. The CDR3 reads CASSDRQGRDSPLHF. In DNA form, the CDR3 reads TGTGCCAGCAGTGACCGACAGGGGAGAGATTCACCCCTCCACTTT.

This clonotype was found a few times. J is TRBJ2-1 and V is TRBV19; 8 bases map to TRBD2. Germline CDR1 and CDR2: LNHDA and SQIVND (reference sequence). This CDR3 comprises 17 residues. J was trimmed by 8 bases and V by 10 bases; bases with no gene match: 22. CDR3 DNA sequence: TGTGCCACTCGCACCCCAGGTGCGGGAGGAGAGATCGATGAGCAGTTCTTC. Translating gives CATRTPGAGGEIDEQFF.

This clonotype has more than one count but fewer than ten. The CDR3 is CASSQDPVSYNEQFF. CDR3 nucleotide sequence: TGTGCCAGCAGCCAAGATCCCGTTTCCTACAATGAGCAGTTCTTC. The chain carries TRBV3-1 and TRBJ2-1; D gene uncertain. This CDR3 is 15 amino acids long. Per germline, CDR1 LGHDT and CDR2 YNNKEL (reference sequence). The V end lost 0 bases, the J end lost 1 base, and 7 bases lay between the germline ends.

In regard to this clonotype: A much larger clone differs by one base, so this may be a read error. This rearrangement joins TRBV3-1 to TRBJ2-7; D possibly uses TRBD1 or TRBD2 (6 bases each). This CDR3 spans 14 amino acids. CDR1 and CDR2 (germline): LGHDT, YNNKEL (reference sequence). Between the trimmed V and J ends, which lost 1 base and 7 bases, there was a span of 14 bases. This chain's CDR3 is CASSQGIGGGEQYF. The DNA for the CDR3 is TGTGCCAGCAGCCAAGGGATCGGAGGGGGTGAGCAGTACTTC.

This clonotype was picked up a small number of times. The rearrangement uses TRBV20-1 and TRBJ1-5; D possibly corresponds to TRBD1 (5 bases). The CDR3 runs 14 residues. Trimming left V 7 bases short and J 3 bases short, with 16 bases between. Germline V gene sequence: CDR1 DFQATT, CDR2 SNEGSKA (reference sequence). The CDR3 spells CSGSRGELNQPQHF. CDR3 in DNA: TGCAGTGGATCGAGGGGCGAACTCAATCAGCCCCAGCATTTT.

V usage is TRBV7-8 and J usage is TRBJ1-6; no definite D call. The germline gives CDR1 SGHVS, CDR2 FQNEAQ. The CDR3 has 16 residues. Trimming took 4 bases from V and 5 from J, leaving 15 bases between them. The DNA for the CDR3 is TGTGCCAGCAGCTACCACCGGGTCAAAAATAATTCACCCCTCCACTTT. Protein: CASSYHRVKNNSPLHF.

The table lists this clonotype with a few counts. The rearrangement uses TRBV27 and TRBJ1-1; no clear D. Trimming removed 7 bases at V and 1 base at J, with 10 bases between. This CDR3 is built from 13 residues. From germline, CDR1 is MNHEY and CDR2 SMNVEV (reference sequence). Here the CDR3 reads CASNFWGNTEAFF. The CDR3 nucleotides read TGTGCCAGCAATTTCTGGGGGAACACTGAAGCTTTCTTT.